The 32 T cell receptor beta chains below were found in one sample sequenced in a study of response to subunit inactivated influenza vaccine. TCRdb re-analysed the RT-PCR reads in MiXCR, keeping a single row per CDR3 protein. The sample has approximately 680,000 distinct CDR3 sequences, approximately 14% seen once; the top ten hold 11%. The specimen comprised PBMCs from blood, sampled approximately 12 days after vaccination. These receptors came from a man aged 45-60 years who received an inactivated influenza vaccine.

This clonotype has at least ten counts. The chain has TRBV5-1 and TRBJ2-5; D may be TRBD1 (5 bases). The ends were cut back, 0 bases at V and 4 bases at J, with 10 bases in the middle. The CDR3 sequence is 14 residues long. Germline V CDR1 and CDR2: SGHRS, YFSETQ. CDR3 in amino acids: CASSLGPGRETQYF. In DNA form, the CDR3 reads TGCGCCAGCAGCTTGGGGCCAGGGCGAGAGACCCAGTACTTC.

This clonotype has a handful of counts. The rearrangement uses TRBV5-1 and TRBJ2-3; no definite D call. Germline CDR1 SGHRS, CDR2 YFSETQ. The CDR3 length is 14 residues. Trimming removed 9 bases from V and 1 base from J, with 15 bases in between. The CDR3 region is CATKPGPGTDTQYF. The CDR3 bases are TGCGCCACTAAGCCGGGCCCAGGCACAGATACGCAGTATTTT.

This clonotype was picked up a small number of times. V and J are TRBV29-1 and TRBJ2-3; D not resolved. The V end lost 3 bases, the J end lost 2 bases, and 12 bases lay between the germline ends. CDR3 size: 14 residues. Per the germline V gene, CDR1 is SQVTM and CDR2 is ANQGSEA. This chain's CDR3 is CSVEAGSHTDTQYF. Here the CDR3 DNA reads TGCAGCGTTGAGGCTGGATCACACACAGATACGCAGTATTTT.

The gene calls are TRBV15 and TRBJ2-7, with 7 positions matching TRBD1. The CDR3 has 13 residues. The V gene's germline CDR1 is LNHNV and CDR2 YYDKDF (reference sequence). The J segment lost 1 base and the V segment lost 8 bases, leaving 5 bases of the junction unmatched. The CDR3 reads CATGTATSYEQYF. DNA of the CDR3: TGTGCCACCGGGACAGCCACATCCTACGAGCAGTACTTC.

This clonotype has only a few counts. This chain uses TRBV12-3 or TRBV12-4 with TRBJ2-1; 11 bases line up with TRBD2. J was trimmed by 9 bases and V by 7 bases; bases with no gene match: 8. This CDR3 region has 14 residues. This CDR3 reads CASTIAGGRPEQFF. The DNA of the CDR3 is TGTGCCAGCACCATAGCGGGGGGGCGGCCTGAGCAGTTCTTC.

Here the CDR3 DNA reads TGCAGCGTCTTCAGCACAGATACGCAGTATTTT. Translation gives CSVFSTDTQYF. The rearrangement joins TRBV29-1 to TRBJ2-3; D unclear. The CDR3 totals 11 residues. The V end lost 6 bases, the J end lost 0 bases, and 4 bases lay between the germline ends. The germline V gene has CDR1 SQVTM and CDR2 ANQGSEA.

The V call is TRBV20-1, the J call TRBJ2-7, with 9 bases aligning to TRBD2. With 5 bases clipped from V and 1 base from J, the junction kept 6 bases outside the gene matches. This CDR3 region has 14 residues. Germline loops: CDR1 DFQATT, CDR2 SNEGSKA (reference sequence). The CDR3 DNA is TGCAGTGCTGAGGGGACTAGCTCTTCCTACGAGCAGTACTTC. Translated: CSAEGTSSSYEQYF.

There are a few counts of this clonotype. The rearrangement links TRBV24-1 to TRBJ2-5; TRBD1 agrees at 9 bases. Germline V gene sequence: CDR1 KGHDR, CDR2 SFDVKD. The CDR3 extends over 17 amino acids. The V and J ends lost 3 bases and 3 bases, in that order; junction bases with no gene match: 10. Here the CDR3 DNA reads TGTGCCACCAGTGATCCCACCGGGACAGGGCTTGAAGAGACCCAGTACTTC. The encoded protein is CATSDPTGTGLEETQYF.

This sequence joins TRBV7-2 and TRBJ2-7; 10 bases are shared with TRBD1. Germline V gene lookup returns CDR1 SGHTA and CDR2 FQGNSA. The V gene end was trimmed by 3 bases and the J gene end by 3 bases; junction bases not matched to a gene: 5. The CDR3 contains 15 residues. The CDR3 DNA reads as TGTGCCAGCAGCTTTACCGGGACAGGGGACTACGAGCAGTACTTC. Protein sequence: CASSFTGTGDYEQYF.

This sequence joins TRBV29-1 and TRBJ1-1; D is ambiguous. The CDR3 has 11 amino acids. CDR1 is SQVTM, CDR2 ANQGSEA, per germline. Trimming stripped 3 bases from V and 6 bases from J, with 8 bases between. CDR3 loop: CSVEALSEAFF. The CDR3 DNA sequence: TGCAGCGTTGAGGCTCTCTCTGAAGCTTTCTTT. Variable domain in full (rest from reference TRBV29-1 and TRBJ1-1): SAVISQKPSRDICQRGTSLTIQCQVDSQVTMMFWYRQQPGQSLTLIATANQGSEATYESGFVIDKFPISRPNLTFSTLTVSNMSPEDSSIYLCSVEALSEAFFGQGTRLTVV.

This clonotype appeared many times. The CDR3 reads CASNLGGQVTGELFF. CDR3 coding DNA: TGTGCCAGCAATTTGGGGGGGCAAGTGACCGGGGAGCTGTTTTTT. The V and J genes are TRBV6-5 and TRBJ2-2, with D possibly TRBD2 on 7 matching bases. This CDR3 has 15 residues. V gave up 7 bases and J gave up 5 bases, with 17 bases separating them. From germline, CDR1 is MNHEY and CDR2 SVGAGI.

The gene calls are TRBV5-1 and TRBJ2-5, with 10 bases identical to TRBD2. The V gene's germline CDR1 is SGHRS and CDR2 YFSETQ. The J segment lost 4 bases and the V segment lost 7 bases, leaving 4 bases of the junction unmatched. This CDR3 is built from 13 residues. CDR3 sequence reads: CASASGGLETQYF. The CDR3 bases are TGCGCCAGCGCTAGCGGGGGTTTAGAGACCCAGTACTTC.

This clonotype was observed at least ten times. V and J are TRBV29-1 and TRBJ2-4; D possibly corresponds to TRBD2 (5 bases). CDR1 and CDR2 from the germline V gene are SQVTM and ANQGSEA. Between the trimmed V and J ends, which lost 0 bases and 7 bases, there was a span of 13 bases. This CDR3 is built from 14 residues. The CDR3 coding sequence is TGCAGCGTTGAAGATTACGGGCGAGGGAACATTCAGTACTTC. Protein: CSVEDYGRGNIQYF.

The chain carries TRBV7-2 and TRBJ1-2; 10 bases agree with TRBD1. In germline, CDR1 is SGHTA, CDR2 FQGNSA. CDR3 length equals 15 residues. The trim removed 5 bases at V and 5 bases at J, leaving 8 bases unmatched. CDR3 nucleotide sequence: TGTGCCAGCAGCCCCAGACAGGGGGCTGGGTATGGCTACACCTTC. Translating it yields CASSPRQGAGYGYTF. The variable domain in full, completed from reference TRBV7-2 and TRBJ1-2, reads GAGVSQSPSNKVTEKGKDVELRCDPISGHTALYWYRQSLGQGLEFLIYFQGNSAPDKSGLPSDRFSAERTGGSVSTLTIQRTQQEDSAVYLCASSPRQGAGYGYTFGSGTRLTVV.

The table lists this clonotype with a few counts. The chain employs TRBV5-6 and TRBJ2-5; no clear D. This CDR3 has 14 amino acids. CDR1 is SGHDT and CDR2 is YYEEEE in the germline V gene. V dropped 2 bases and J dropped 6 bases, with 14 bases sitting between them. The CDR3 DNA reads as TGTGCCAGCAGCTTACGGGCTGGGAAAAAGACCCAGTACTTC. This translates into CASSLRAGKKTQYF. The variable domain in full, with the rest retrieved from reference TRBV5-6 and TRBJ2-5, is DAGVTQSPTHLIKTRGQQVTLRCSPKSGHDTVSWYQQALGQGPQFIFQYYEEEERQRGNFPDRFSGHQFPNYSSELNVNALLLGDSALYLCASSLRAGKKTQYFGPGTRLLVL.

The chain couples TRBV6-5 to TRBJ2-1, with TRBD1 matching 9 bases. Germline V gene sequence: CDR1 MNHEY, CDR2 SVGAGI. Germline trimming cut 4 bases from V and 9 bases from J; bases unmatched to any gene: 7. CDR3 length: 14 amino acids. Here the CDR3 DNA reads TGTGCCAGCAGTTCGACAGGACAGGGGTTTGAGCAGTTCTTC. Its translation is CASSSTGQGFEQFF.

This rearrangement joins TRBV24-1 to TRBJ2-1; 9 bases line up with TRBD1. Germline V lookup: CDR1 KGHDR, CDR2 SFDVKD. The CDR3 loop spans 17 amino acids. Trimming at V came to 2 bases and at J to 3 bases, leaving 7 bases not matched to a gene. In DNA form, the CDR3 reads TGTGCCACCAGTGATTGGGGACAGGGTCAGATCTACAATGAGCAGTTCTTC. This codes for CATSDWGQGQIYNEQFF.

Only a few counts were recorded for this clonotype. The rearrangement uses TRBV7-9 and TRBJ1-4; D gene uncertain. Germline CDR1 reads SEHNR; CDR2 reads FQNEAQ (reference sequence). CDR3 length: 15 residues. Trimming pared 2 bases from V and 3 bases from J, leaving 10 bases between. CDR3 sequence reads: CASSLSIPPNEKLFF. CDR3 sequence (DNA): TGTGCCAGCAGCTTATCAATTCCGCCTAATGAAAAACTGTTTTTT.

In its sample, this clonotype was seen a few times. The chain couples TRBV20-1 to TRBJ2-2; unclear D gene. V lost 6 bases and J 2 bases, leaving 10 bases between the germline ends. Germline V gives CDR1 DFQATT, CDR2 SNEGSKA (reference sequence). This CDR3 spans 13 amino acids. The DNA for the CDR3 is TGCAGTGCGTCCCTAGGAAACACCGGGGAGCTGTTTTTT. Translating gives CSASLGNTGELFF.

The chain has TRBV4-2 and TRBJ2-3; D gene ambiguous. Deletions cut 1 base from V and 2 bases from J, with 10 bases between. The germline CDR1 and CDR2 sequences are LGHNA and YNFKEQ. This CDR3 has 15 amino acids. The CDR3 loop reads CASSQVQANTDTQYF. The CDR3 DNA sequence: TGTGCCAGCAGCCAAGTCCAGGCTAACACAGATACGCAGTATTTT.

This chain links TRBV28 with TRBJ2-6; no clear D gene. Germline V gene sequence: CDR1 MDHEN, CDR2 SYDVKM. The CDR3 loop spans 14 amino acids. The germline V and J ends were trimmed by 8 bases and 4 bases, with 12 bases remaining between them. The CDR3 nucleotides read TGTGCCAGCGCTGAAAATCCAGGGGCCAACGTCCTGACTTTC. It codes for CASAENPGANVLTF.

J is TRBJ2-7 and V is TRBV11-1, with TRBD2 matching 10 bases. There are 18 residues in the CDR3. V trimming: 0 bases; J trimming: 6 bases; junction bases outside the gene matches: 14. Germline V gene sequence: CDR1 SGHAT, CDR2 FQDESV (reference sequence). CDR3 residues: CASSLASSGRSPFSEQYF. The CDR3 bases are TGTGCCAGCAGCTTAGCGAGTAGCGGGAGGAGCCCCTTTTCCGAGCAGTACTTC.

The chain combines TRBV2 with TRBJ2-3; D not resolved. The CDR3 is 15 amino acids. CDR1 and CDR2 (germline): SNHLY, FYNNEI. V was cut by 4 bases and J by 8 bases, with 19 bases left in between. CDR3 DNA sequence: TGTGCCAGCAGTGGCCAGGCGTTCGGTCGTAGTACGCAGTATTTT. Translation gives CASSGQAFGRSTQYF.

The chain combines TRBV7-2 with TRBJ2-3, with TRBD2 matching 11 bases. The CDR3 sequence is 16 residues long. Germline V CDR1 and CDR2: SGHTA, FQGNSA. With 1 base clipped from V and 7 bases from J, the junction kept 7 bases outside the gene matches. This CDR3 is CASSLGGLAGGYTQYF. CDR3 sequence (DNA): TGTGCCAGCAGCTTAGGAGGACTAGCGGGCGGTTATACGCAGTATTTT.

The chain joins TRBV7-9 to TRBJ1-2; D call uncertain. This CDR3 region has 13 residues. Germline CDR1 and CDR2: SEHNR and FQNEAQ (reference sequence). Trimming removed 6 bases at V and 0 bases at J, with 8 bases between. CDR3 region: CASSKRPNYGYTF. The CDR3 nucleotides are TGTGCCAGCAGTAAACGGCCTAACTATGGCTACACCTTC.

The chain links TRBV5-8 to TRBJ2-7; D is ambiguous. V was shortened by 5 bases and J by 3 bases, with 18 bases between the two germline ends. The CDR3 contains 15 residues. Per germline, CDR1 SGHTS and CDR2 YDEGEE. CDR3 sequence reads: CASRPTGPLFYEQYF. CDR3 in DNA: TGTGCCAGCAGACCAACTGGGCCTCTATTCTACGAGCAGTACTTC.

The V gene is TRBV6-1, the J gene TRBJ2-7, with 7 bases fitting TRBD1. This CDR3 is built from 17 residues. With V trimmed by 6 bases and J by 2 bases, 16 bases remained unmatched. Germline CDR1 MNHNS, CDR2 SASEGT. The CDR3 loop reads CASRIWGQTTNPYEQYF. As DNA, the CDR3 is TGTGCCAGCAGAATCTGGGGACAGACGACTAACCCCTACGAGCAGTACTTC.

The chain joins TRBV6-5 to TRBJ1-6; D not resolved. CDR1 MNHEY and CDR2 SVGAGI come from the germline V gene. CDR3 length equals 15 residues. Deletions cut 3 bases from V and 7 bases from J, with 13 bases between. DNA for the CDR3: TGTGCCAGCAGTTATCAAGGGTTTCTCAATTCACCCCTCCACTTT. This translates into CASSYQGFLNSPLHF.

The rearrangement joins TRBV4-2 to TRBJ2-7; D ambiguous. The CDR3 is made up of 14 amino acids. The V end was cut by 1 base, the J end by 2 bases, with 9 bases between. Germline assignment: CDR1 LGHNA and CDR2 YNFKEQ. CDR3 in amino acids: CASSQGAGTYEQYF. The CDR3, as DNA: TGTGCCAGCAGCCAAGGGGCCGGAACCTACGAGCAGTACTTC.

This clonotype was detected only a few times. V gene TRBV11-2 combines with J gene TRBJ2-1; 10 nucleotides align to TRBD2. The CDR3 is 14 amino acids. Germline CDR1 and CDR2: SGHAT and FQNNGV. After removal of 1 base from V and 13 bases from J, the junction contained 7 bases not matched to a gene. CDR3 in DNA: TGTGCCAGCAGCTTAGCGGCTAGCGGGGGTTCTCAGTTCTTC. The encoded protein is CASSLAASGGSQFF.

This clonotype came up a few times. The chain combines TRBV2 with TRBJ2-1; no firm D call. CDR3 size: 17 residues. Trimming stripped 2 bases from V and 0 bases from J, with 14 bases between. CDR1 is SNHLY and CDR2 is FYNNEI in the germline V gene. The CDR3 DNA reads TGTGCCAGCAGTGAATATTCGCCTGCCAGCTCCTACAATGAGCAGTTCTTC. Translated: CASSEYSPASSYNEQFF.

This clonotype was recorded a few times. This chain connects TRBV20-1 to TRBJ2-2; 8 nucleotides match TRBD2. The CDR3 covers 15 residues. The trim removed 3 bases at V and 4 bases at J, leaving 7 bases unmatched. Germline CDR1 reads DFQATT; CDR2 reads SNEGSKA (reference sequence). The CDR3 is CSASMGLVGTGELFF. The CDR3 nucleotides are TGCAGTGCTAGCATGGGACTAGTCGGCACCGGGGAGCTGTTTTTT.